This T cell receptor beta chain was captured by sequencing in a study of blood T cell repertoires in COVID-19. About the study: The United States, Italy and Spain provided the acute and convalescent COVID-19 samples.

This clone was observed a single time. Only in-frame clones appear in the TCRdb table, and some are missing; sequencing was by immunoSEQ multiplex PCR. The sample records roughly 200,000 clones, about 83% being singletons. This CDR3 is 17 amino acids long. Germline CDR1 reads SGHVS; CDR2 reads FNYEAQ. The J segment lost 0 bases and the V segment lost 3 bases, leaving 4 bases of the junction unmatched. This clonotype originated in a human donor in a cohort sampled during active COVID-19. The V gene is TRBV7-6, the J gene TRBJ2-7, with 14 bases fitting TRBD2. Sequenced sample: peripheral blood. The CDR3: CASSFGTSGGLSYEQYF. The CDR3 DNA sequence: TGTGCCAGCAGCTTTGGGACTAGCGGGGGACTCTCCTACGAGCAGTACTTC.